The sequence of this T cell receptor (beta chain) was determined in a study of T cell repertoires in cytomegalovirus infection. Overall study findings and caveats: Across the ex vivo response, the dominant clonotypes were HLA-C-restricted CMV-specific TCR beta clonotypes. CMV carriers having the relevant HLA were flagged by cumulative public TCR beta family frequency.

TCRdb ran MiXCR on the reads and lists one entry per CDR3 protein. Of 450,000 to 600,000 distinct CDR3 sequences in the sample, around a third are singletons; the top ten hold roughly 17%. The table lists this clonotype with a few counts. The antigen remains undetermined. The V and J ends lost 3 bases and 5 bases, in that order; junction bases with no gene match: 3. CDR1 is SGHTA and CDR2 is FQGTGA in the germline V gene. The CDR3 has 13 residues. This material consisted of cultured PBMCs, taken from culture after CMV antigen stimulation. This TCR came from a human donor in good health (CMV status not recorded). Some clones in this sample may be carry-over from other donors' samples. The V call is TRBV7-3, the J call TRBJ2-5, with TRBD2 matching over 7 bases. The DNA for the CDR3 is TGTGCCAGCAGCTTTAACGGGAGGGAGACCCAGTACTTC. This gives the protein CASSFNGRETQYF.